In this sample, the clone carrying this T cell receptor beta chain turned up once. The source of the sample is a study of blood T cells in healthy people across ages. Primers used in a second PCR of roughly 6 to 12 cycles were a sample-barcoded 5' primer and a J-beta primer mix. TCRdb independently ran MiXCR on the 5' RACE reads; one entry per CDR3 protein. The sample includes around 1,600,000 distinct CDR3 sequences, approximately 39% seen only once; the top ten take approximately 4.1%. Whenever a sample was processed, at least 6.5 million PBMCs were isolated. Germline V CDR1 and CDR2: SGHDN, FVKESK. The CDR3 consists of 16 residues. V gave up 2 bases and J gave up 3 bases; unmatched junction bases: 7.

This chain links TRBV14 with TRBJ2-1; TRBD1 agrees at 7 bases. Sequenced: blood. The source is a woman in her late teens or twenties in good health. This CDR3 is CASSQRDRAYYNEQFF. The CDR3 nucleotides are TGTGCCAGCAGCCAACGAGACAGGGCTTACTACAATGAGCAGTTCTTC.